Sequencing of this TCR beta chain was carried out in a study of T cells in Graves' hyperthyroidism and ophthalmopathy. Study-wide results and caveats: Most thyroid clonotypes with frequency above 0.001 were detected in blood.

Worth noting for this clonotype: What it binds is not known.

Uncontrolled infections, other autoimmune diseases, pregnancy or lactation led to exclusion of patients. Orbital computed tomography and thyroid ultrasound, together with serum TRAb and thyroxine and clinical symptoms, were used for diagnoses. The CDR3 is 13 amino acids. The germline V gene has CDR1 KGHSH and CDR2 LQKENI. Deletions cut 8 bases from V and 7 bases from J, with 15 bases between. Amplification targeted TCR beta CDR3 regions from RNA transcripts. The HTBI primer set served for first-round RT-PCR of the TCR CDR3. MiXCR, applied by TCRdb to the multiplex PCR reads, yields one record per CDR3 protein. The data show about 380,000 distinct CDR3 sequences, less than 20% seen once.

This TCR was sampled from a man aged 18 to 35 with Graves' ophthalmopathy. V gene TRBV18 combines with J gene TRBJ2-1, with D perhaps TRBD1 (6 bases). The sequenced sample consisted of blood. The chain's CDR3 is CASPDPGTNEQFF. CDR3 DNA sequence: TGTGCCAGCCCAGATCCCGGGACAAATGAGCAGTTCTTC. The full variable domain, its missing parts supplied by reference TRBV18 and TRBJ2-1, is NAGVMQNPRHLVRRRGQEARLRCSPMKGHSHVYWYRQLPEEGLKFMVYLQKENIIDESGMPKERFSAEFPKEGPSILRIQQVVRGDSAAYFCASPDPGTNEQFFGPGTRLTVL.